This entry features one TCR beta chain sequence. Clones were read by immunoSEQ multiplex PCR, and TCRdb kept only the in-frame ones, dropping some. In the table there are 260,000 or so clones, roughly 81% of which are singletons. This specimen belongs to a study of blood T cell repertoires in COVID-19. Study overall: Some COVID-19 samples were acute and others convalescent; all came from the United States, Italy and Spain. PBMCs, B-cell-depleted T cells, or T cells were the source of the cDNA or gDNA that made up the material.

One Seattle source followed patients from active infection through their disease course. Germline lookup yields CDR1 LNHNV and CDR2 YYDKDF (reference sequence). CDR3 length: 14 amino acids. V gave up 3 bases and J gave up 1 base; unmatched junction bases: 2. The TCR sequence derives from a woman older than 75 with COVID-19, enrolled during active disease. V usage is TRBV15 and J usage is TRBJ2-5; TRBD1 agrees at 7 bases. Sequenced material: peripheral blood. CDR3 sequence (DNA): TGTGCCACCAGCAGGGGACAGATCCAAGAGACCCAGTACTTC. This codes for CATSRGQIQETQYF. Using reference TRBV15 and TRBJ2-5 for the parts outside the CDR3, the full variable domain is DAMVIQNPRYQVTQFGKPVTLSCSQTLNHNVMYWYQQKSSQAPKLLFHYYDKDFNNEADTPDNFQSRRPNTSFCFLDIRSPGLGDTAMYLCATSRGQIQETQYFGPGTRLLVL.